These 29 T cell receptor beta chains were sequenced from one sample in a study of cytomegalovirus exposure and HLA in healthy donors. PCR involved 60 Vbeta and 13 Jbeta primers. The method was immunoSEQ multiplex PCR; TCRdb's version includes in-frame clones alone and lacks a portion of them. The table has about 85,000 clones, 80% seen once; the top ten hold about 32%. Sequences were obtained from PBMCs. These receptors all come from a man aged 50 to 59 in good health and CMV-seropositive.

V and J are TRBV5-8 and TRBJ1-2; the match to TRBD1 covers 7 bases. J lost 7 bases, V lost 2 bases, and 17 bases had no gene match. The CDR3 length is 17 residues. The germline CDR1 and CDR2 sequences are SGHTS and YDEGEE. CDR3 protein: CASSLKNLRGEAGGYTF. For the CDR3, the DNA is TGTGCCAGCAGCTTAAAAAACCTCAGGGGGGAAGCTGGTGGCTACACCTTC.

Comments on this clone: Distinct nucleotide sequences in the sample also encode this CDR3. The chain links TRBV6-5 to TRBJ2-1; tentatively, D is TRBD1 (6 bases). Germline CDR1 and CDR2: MNHEY and SVGAGI. Trimming cost V 6 bases and J 4 bases, with 7 bases left between them. The CDR3 is 12 residues long. The CDR3 DNA reads as TGTGCCAGCAGGACAGGTTACAATGAGCAGTTCTTC. It specifies CASRTGYNEQFF.

V is TRBV19 and J is TRBJ2-7, with 11 bases identical to TRBD2. The V gene's germline CDR1 is LNHDA and CDR2 SQIVND (reference sequence). This CDR3 spans 17 amino acids. Trimming removed 5 bases from V and 2 bases from J; junction bases left unmatched: 11. DNA for the CDR3: TGTGCCAGTAGTTTCTCCAAGACTAGCGGGAACCCCTACGAGCAGTACTTC. Translating gives CASSFSKTSGNPYEQYF. The full variable domain, completed using reference TRBV19 and TRBJ2-7, is DGGITQSPKYLFRKEGQNVTLSCEQNLNHDAMYWYRQDPGQGLRLIYYSQIVNDFQKGDIAEGYSVSREKKESFPLTVTSAQKNPTAFYLCASSFSKTSGNPYEQYFGPGTRLTVT.

The chain links TRBV6-1 to TRBJ1-1, with a weak D call TRBD1 (6 bases). This CDR3 comprises 14 residues. V shed 3 bases and J shed 0 bases, with 8 bases lying between them. Germline V lookup: CDR1 MNHNS, CDR2 SASEGT. The CDR3 spells CASSDQGMNTEAFF. The CDR3 coding sequence is TGTGCCAGCAGTGATCAGGGGATGAACACTGAAGCTTTCTTT.

The rearrangement links TRBV13 to TRBJ2-2; TRBD1 agrees at 7 bases. This CDR3 comprises 14 residues. J gave up 7 bases and V 5 bases, and 7 bases lay outside the gene matches. Per the germline V gene, CDR1 is PRHDT and CDR2 is FYEKMQ (reference sequence). The CDR3: CASSADRAIGELFF. CDR3 nucleotide sequence: TGTGCCAGCAGCGCCGACAGGGCTATCGGGGAGCTGTTTTTT. The whole variable domain, remainder taken from reference TRBV13 and TRBJ2-2, is AAGVIQSPRHLIKEKRETATLKCYPIPRHDTVYWYQQGPGQDPQFLISFYEKMQSDKGSIPDRFSAQQFSDYHSELNMSSLELGDSALYFCASSADRAIGELFFGEGSRLTVL.

The chain uses TRBV25-1 and TRBJ2-3, with D perhaps matching TRBD1 (6 bases). Germline lookup yields CDR1 MGHDK and CDR2 SYGVNS. The CDR3 sequence is 12 residues long. Trimming stripped 6 bases from V and 9 bases from J, with 13 bases between. CDR3 region: CASSEGVGTQYF. DNA for the CDR3: TGTGCCAGCAGCGAGGGGGTGGGGACGCAGTATTTT.

The chain carries TRBV30 and TRBJ1-4, with 8 bases matching TRBD1. The CDR3 loop spans 14 amino acids. V gave up 3 bases and J gave up 7 bases; unmatched junction bases: 7. Per the germline V gene, CDR1 is GTSNPN and CDR2 is SVGIG (reference sequence). CDR3 DNA sequence: TGTGCCTGGAGAGATATTGGACAGGGTGAAAAACTGTTTTTT. Its protein is CAWRDIGQGEKLFF.

The J gene is TRBJ2-3, the V gene TRBV19; 9 bases are a match to TRBD1. Germline loops: CDR1 LNHDA, CDR2 SQIVND (reference sequence). J lost 1 base, V lost 5 bases, and 7 bases had no gene match. CDR3 length: 16 residues. The CDR3 nucleotides read TGTGCCAGTAGTCCAGACAGGGGGGGAGGCACAGATACGCAGTATTTT. This codes for CASSPDRGGGTDTQYF.

The genes are TRBV7-9 and TRBJ1-4, with D possibly matching TRBD1 (6 bases). This CDR3 has 18 amino acids. Germline V CDR1 and CDR2: SEHNR, FQNEAQ (reference sequence). V lost 3 bases and J lost 0, with 17 bases in between. In nucleotides, the CDR3 is TGTGCCAGCAGCTTGGTCGCAGGGGACCTTGCAACTAATGAAAAACTGTTTTTT. It encodes CASSLVAGDLATNEKLFF.

The V call is TRBV11-3, the J call TRBJ2-7; 7 bases align to TRBD2. The germline V gene has CDR1 SGHNT and CDR2 YENEEA. The CDR3 length is 13 residues. With 5 bases clipped from V and 4 bases from J, the junction kept 5 bases outside the gene matches. This chain's CDR3 is CASSLGRRYEQYF. DNA for the CDR3: TGTGCCAGCAGCCTCGGGAGGCGTTACGAGCAGTACTTC.

The chain is built from TRBV7-9 and TRBJ2-7; 8 positions agree with TRBD2. Germline assignment: CDR1 SEHNR and CDR2 FQNEAQ (reference sequence). The junction had 12 bases not matched to a gene; V was cut back by 5 bases and J by 6 bases. The CDR3 spans 15 residues. The CDR3: CASSLPPGLGREQYF. The CDR3 region has the DNA TGTGCCAGCAGCCTTCCCCCGGGACTAGGACGCGAGCAGTACTTC.

This chain joins TRBV6-1 and TRBJ2-5, with 8 bases aligning to TRBD2. This CDR3 region has 16 residues. Germline V gives CDR1 MNHNS, CDR2 SASEGT. V lost 0 bases and J lost 5; bases outside the gene matches: 8. This chain's CDR3 is CASSEAGSGMGETQYF. CDR3 DNA: TGTGCCAGCAGTGAAGCTGGTAGCGGGATGGGGGAGACCCAGTACTTC.

The chain combines TRBV11-2 with TRBJ2-7, with TRBD1 matching over 7 bases. CDR3 length: 14 amino acids. Germline-derived CDR1 and CDR2 are SGHAT and FQNNGV. Germline trimming cut 4 bases from V and 7 bases from J; bases unmatched to any gene: 10. CDR3 in DNA: TGTGCCAGCAGCTCCCTTAGACAGGGACGGGAGCAGTACTTC. It translates to CASSSLRQGREQYF.

The J gene is TRBJ1-1, the V gene TRBV6-1; the D is unclear. Trimming took off 6 bases at V and 3 bases at J, with 11 bases between the two ends. This CDR3 is 13 amino acids long. Germline V gene data show CDR1 as MNHNS and CDR2 as SASEGT. CDR3 region: CASSTQMDTEAFF. The CDR3 DNA is TGTGCCAGCAGCACCCAGATGGACACTGAAGCTTTCTTT.

This clone appeared a few times. The rearrangement uses TRBV5-1 and TRBJ1-1; 7 nucleotides align to TRBD1. From germline, CDR1 is SGHRS and CDR2 YFSETQ. The CDR3 sequence is 13 residues long. After removal of 5 bases from V and 4 bases from J, the junction contained 5 bases not matched to a gene. The CDR3 nucleotides read TGCGCCAGCAGACTACAGGGGAGCACTGAAGCTTTCTTT. Translating it yields CASRLQGSTEAFF.

This chain connects TRBV6-5 to TRBJ2-1; no reliable D call. Between the trimmed V and J ends, which lost 0 bases and 1 base, there was a span of 10 bases. CDR1 MNHEY and CDR2 SVGAGI come from the germline V gene. The CDR3 is made up of 16 amino acids. CDR3 protein: CASSYSWSTSYNEQFF. The CDR3 bases are TGTGCCAGCAGTTACTCGTGGTCAACTTCCTACAATGAGCAGTTCTTC.

V and J are TRBV6-6 and TRBJ2-7, with D tentatively TRBD2 (5 bases). The CDR3 totals 14 residues. Trimming removed 5 bases at V and 0 bases at J, with 11 bases between. From germline, CDR1 is MNHNY and CDR2 SVGAGI (reference sequence). The CDR3 coding sequence is TGTGCCAGCAGTACGGGTGGGAGCTCCTACGAGCAGTACTTC. It is translated as CASSTGGSSYEQYF.

J is TRBJ2-2 and V is TRBV7-9, with 11 bases that match TRBD2. This CDR3 spans 18 amino acids. Germline CDR1 and CDR2: SEHNR and FQNEAQ (reference sequence). V lost 6 bases and J lost 2; bases outside the gene matches: 11. The CDR3 loop is CASRLPPGTSGNTGELFF. The CDR3 region has the DNA TGTGCCAGCAGGCTTCCCCCCGGGACTAGCGGTAACACCGGGGAGCTGTTTTTT.

The chain employs TRBV27 and TRBJ2-1; TRBD1 matches 8 bases. The CDR3 has 16 amino acids. V was clipped by 1 base and J by 2 bases; unmatched bases: 4. From germline, CDR1 is MNHEY and CDR2 SMNVEV (reference sequence). The CDR3 DNA sequence: TGTGCCAGCAGTTTATTTTCAGGGGGCGCCTACAATGAGCAGTTCTTC. Encoded protein: CASSLFSGGAYNEQFF.

This clone was picked up a small number of times. V usage is TRBV23-1 and J usage is TRBJ2-3, with 9 bases aligning to TRBD2. TRBV23-1 is an ORF for which the function is uncertain. The CDR3 contains 14 residues. Trimming at V came to 4 bases and at J to 9 bases, leaving 8 bases not matched to a gene. This CDR3 is CASSRGGRGDTQYF. The CDR3 coding sequence is TGCGCCAGCAGTCGGGGCGGGAGGGGAGACACGCAGTATTTT.

V usage is TRBV21-1 and J usage is TRBJ2-7; TRBD1 reflects the table's D call only, with no check against the DNA. TRBV21-1 is shown as a pseudogene. This CDR3 has 14 amino acids. CDR3 in DNA: TGTGCCAGCAGCAAAGAGAACAGGATGCACGAGCAGTACTTC. It translates to CASSKENRMHEQYF.

The chain couples TRBV7-2 to TRBJ1-2; no clear D gene. V dropped 5 bases and J dropped 0 bases, with 16 bases sitting between them. Germline V CDR1 and CDR2: SGHTA, FQGNSA. CDR3 length equals 16 residues. CDR3 amino acids: CASSRTALQTNYGYTF. The CDR3 DNA follows: TGTGCCAGCAGCCGCACGGCCCTACAGACTAACTATGGCTACACCTTC.

The table lists this clone with a few counts. DNA of the CDR3: TGTGCCAGCAGCTTACTAGCGGGAGGATTTCAGGATGAGCAGTTCTTC. It translates to CASSLLAGGFQDEQFF. This rearrangement joins TRBV7-9 to TRBJ2-1; TRBD2 aligns across 11 bases. V was pared by 2 bases and J by 8 bases, with 8 bases of the junction left unmatched. This CDR3 spans 16 amino acids. The V gene's germline CDR1 is SEHNR and CDR2 FQNEAQ (reference sequence). Full variable domain (remainder filled in from reference TRBV7-9 and TRBJ2-1): DTGVSQNPRHKITKRGQNVTFRCDPISEHNRLYWYRQTLGQGPEFLTYFQNEAQLEKSRLLSDRFSAERPKGSFSTLEIQRTEQGDSAMYLCASSLLAGGFQDEQFFGPGTRLTVL.

The chain links TRBV7-2 to TRBJ2-3; no reliable D call. V was trimmed by 2 bases and J by 5 bases, leaving 2 bases between them. Germline CDR1 SGHTA, CDR2 FQGNSA. CDR3 length: 11 amino acids. The CDR3 coding sequence is TGTGCCAGCAGCTTACAAGATACGCAGTATTTT. Protein sequence: CASSLQDTQYF.

The rearrangement links TRBV7-9 to TRBJ2-1; 15 bases are a match to TRBD2. Germline V gene sequence: CDR1 SEHNR, CDR2 FQNEAQ (reference sequence). The ends lost 5 bases at V and 4 bases at J; junction bases unmatched: 6. The CDR3 extends over 17 amino acids. CDR3 sequence reads: CASSPGLAGGKYNEQFF. CDR3 in DNA: TGTGCCAGCAGCCCTGGACTAGCGGGAGGGAAATACAATGAGCAGTTCTTC.

The table lists this clone with a count of one. The chain uses TRBV27 and TRBJ1-5; D remains unclear. The length of the CDR3 is 17 residues. V was clipped by 5 bases and J by 5 bases, with 22 bases between them. Germline V gene data show CDR1 as MNHEY and CDR2 as SMNVEV (reference sequence). CDR3: CASSPHLYERPDQPQHF. In nucleotides, the CDR3 is TGTGCCAGCAGTCCACACCTTTATGAGCGGCCCGATCAGCCCCAGCATTTT.

This rearrangement joins TRBV28 to TRBJ1-2, with D perhaps matching TRBD1 (5 bases). Germline V gene lookup returns CDR1 MDHEN and CDR2 SYDVKM. The CDR3 consists of 13 residues. V was cut by 9 bases and J by 8 bases, with 19 bases left in between. CDR3 bases: TGTGCCAGTGACACGACGGCAGGGTCGGGCTACACCTTC. Encoded protein: CASDTTAGSGYTF.

The V call is TRBV5-6, the J call TRBJ2-7; the D gene is possibly TRBD1 (6 bases). CDR3 length: 18 residues. Trimming took off 4 bases at V and 2 bases at J, with 25 bases between the two ends. Germline CDR1 SGHDT, CDR2 YYEEEE. CDR3 nucleotide sequence: TGTGCCAGCAGCCCTGCTTGGATTTCGGACAGCTCCACCTACGAGCAGTACTTC. Translating gives CASSPAWISDSSTYEQYF.

The chain couples TRBV14 to TRBJ1-5; tentatively, D is TRBD1 (5 bases). CDR3 size: 16 residues. With 3 bases removed from V and 6 bases from J, the gap between germline ends came to 18 bases. Germline lookup yields CDR1 SGHDN and CDR2 FVKESK. For the CDR3, the DNA is TGTGCCAGCAGCCACGGGGGAGACAGTCCCAGTCAGCCCCAGCATTTT. Translated, it gives CASSHGGDSPSQPQHF.